This T cell receptor (beta chain) was sequenced in a study of T cell responses to AZD1222 COVID-19 vaccine. The study's findings and limits: Donors skewed white British and female; clonal diversity was possibly underestimated. Vaccination with two AZD1222 doses was followed by a rise in Spike-specific TCR breadth and depth. Seropositive AZD1222 recipients at baseline numbered only five or six.

The CDR3 contains 16 residues. J lost 4 bases, V lost 5 bases, and 8 bases had no gene match. Germline CDR1 is SEHNR and CDR2 is FQNEAQ (reference sequence). Concerning this clone: Its matching antigen is unknown.

Profiling relied on immunoSEQ multiplex PCR, and the TCRdb table lists in-frame clones only, not all of them. The sample carries 120,000 to 150,000 clones, under 95% recorded once. The chain recombines TRBV7-9 with TRBJ2-3; 11 bases match TRBD2. The receptor comes from an adult in good health. The starting material was peripheral blood, obtained on day 0 of AZD1222 vaccination. CDR3: CASSQLAGVVADTQYF. In nucleotides, the CDR3 is TGTGCCAGCAGCCAACTAGCGGGGGTTGTAGCAGATACGCAGTATTTT. Variable domain in full (rest from reference TRBV7-9 and TRBJ2-3): DTGVSQNPRHKITKRGQNVTFRCDPISEHNRLYWYRQTLGQGPEFLTYFQNEAQLEKSRLLSDRFSAERPKGSFSTLEIQRTEQGDSAMYLCASSQLAGVVADTQYFGPGTRLTVL.